The 23 T cell receptor beta chains below were found in one sample sequenced in a study of T cells in tuberculosis. Thawed, overnight-rested PBMC were stained with GMM-loaded CD1B tetramer, viability dye and anti-CD3, then sorted. C32 glucose monomycolate from Rhodococcus equi was loaded onto the CD1B tetramers. Method: immunoSEQ multiplex PCR; TCRdb's copy keeps in-frame clones and lacks some. This table has about 59,000 clones, around 81% appearing once. The sequenced material came from CD1b-GMM tetramer-negative cells sorted from PBMCs. The receptor source for this set is an adult woman with latent tuberculosis.

V is TRBV7-9 and J is TRBJ2-7; D is unresolved. Trimming stripped 4 bases from V and 0 bases from J, with 4 bases between. The CDR3 contains 12 residues. Per germline, CDR1 SEHNR and CDR2 FQNEAQ (reference sequence). The CDR3 spells CASSYSSYEQYF. The CDR3 coding sequence is TGTGCCAGCAGCTACAGCTCCTACGAGCAGTACTTC.

This clone has a handful of counts. This chain uses TRBV7-6 with TRBJ1-1; maybe TRBD1 (6 bases). Germline CDR1 and CDR2: SGHVS and FNYEAQ. The CDR3 sequence is 16 residues long. Trimming removed 4 bases at V and 3 bases at J, with 18 bases between. Written as DNA, the CDR3 is TGTGCCAGCAGCTCCCGGGGGGGGCAAGTGGACACTGAAGCTTTCTTT. Translation: CASSSRGGQVDTEAFF. The whole variable domain, filled in from reference TRBV7-6 and TRBJ1-1, reads GAGVSQSPRYKVTKRGQDVALRCDPISGHVSLYWYRQALGQGPEFLTYFNYEAQQDKSGLPNDRFSAERPEGSISTLTIQRTEQRDSAMYRCASSSRGGQVDTEAFFGQGTRLTVV.

The chain is built from TRBV28 and TRBJ1-5; no firm D call. Germline-derived CDR1 and CDR2 are MDHEN and SYDVKM. Trimming removed 6 bases from V and 6 bases from J, with 9 bases in between. There are 12 residues in the CDR3. CDR3 sequence (DNA): TGTGCCAGCAGAGAGAGTGTTCAGCCCCAGCATTTT. This codes for CASRESVQPQHF.

The genes are TRBV19 and TRBJ1-1, with D possibly TRBD1 on 5 matching bases. The V gene's germline CDR1 is LNHDA and CDR2 SQIVND (reference sequence). The CDR3 runs 15 residues. Between the trimmed V and J ends, which lost 6 bases and 1 base, there was a span of 15 bases. The CDR3 sequence is CASRLAGRQNTEAFF. The CDR3 nucleotides read TGTGCCAGTAGATTGGCAGGGAGGCAGAACACTGAAGCTTTCTTT.

The rearrangement joins TRBV30 to TRBJ1-5; tentative D call: TRBD1 (6 bases). This CDR3 spans 14 amino acids. V was pared by 4 bases and J by 6 bases, with 16 bases between. Germline V gene sequence: CDR1 GTSNPN, CDR2 SVGIG (reference sequence). The CDR3 DNA reads as TGTGCCTGGACCTTAGGGGGGGGCTCTCAGCCCCAGCATTTT. Protein sequence: CAWTLGGGSQPQHF.

V and J are TRBV19 and TRBJ2-7; possible D gene TRBD1, 6 bases. Germline loops: CDR1 LNHDA, CDR2 SQIVND (reference sequence). This CDR3 contains 13 residues. Trimming left V 3 bases short and J 3 bases short, with 9 bases between. The CDR3 protein is CASSIGQLYEQYF. CDR3 DNA: TGTGCCAGTAGTATCGGACAGCTCTACGAGCAGTACTTC.

The CDR3 reads CASSPTGNPYEQYF. DNA for the CDR3: TGTGCCAGCAGTCCCACAGGGAATCCCTACGAGCAGTACTTC. The rearrangement joins TRBV25-1 to TRBJ2-7; TRBD1 might be the D (6 bases). The germline V gene encodes CDR1 MGHDK and CDR2 SYGVNS. Trimming stripped 5 bases from V and 2 bases from J, with 13 bases between. CDR3 length: 14 residues.

This chain uses TRBV27 with TRBJ2-1; 9 bases line up with TRBD2. This CDR3 region has 14 residues. Germline CDR1 MNHEY, CDR2 SMNVEV (reference sequence). V lost 6 bases and J lost 7; bases outside the gene matches: 7. CDR3 region: CASRLLAGTNEQFF. The CDR3, as DNA: TGTGCCAGCAGACTGCTAGCGGGAACGAATGAGCAGTTCTTC.

This clone was detected only a few times. This CDR3 is also generated by other DNA sequences in the sample. The rearrangement links TRBV28 to TRBJ1-2; 7 bases are shared with TRBD1. The CDR3 spans 12 residues. Germline V lookup: CDR1 MDHEN, CDR2 SYDVKM. The V gene end was trimmed by 6 bases and the J gene end by 4 bases; junction bases not matched to a gene: 2. The CDR3 nucleotides read TGTGCCAGCAGGGACAGGACCTATGGCTACACCTTC. It yields the protein CASRDRTYGYTF.

This sequence joins TRBV7-2 and TRBJ2-1; 13 bases align to TRBD2. Germline assignment: CDR1 SGHTA and CDR2 FQGNSA. The CDR3 spans 16 residues. The V segment lost 6 bases and the J segment 5 bases; nucleotides outside the gene matches: 7. Here the CDR3 DNA reads TGTGCCAGCAGTTCTAGAGGGACTAGCGGGAACAATGAGCAGTTCTTC. It specifies CASSSRGTSGNNEQFF.

The chain carries TRBV2 and TRBJ2-5, with D maybe TRBD2 (6 bases). The V gene lost 4 bases and the J gene lost 5 bases, with 14 bases spanning the gap. The CDR3 contains 14 residues. Germline loops: CDR1 SNHLY, CDR2 FYNNEI. The CDR3 DNA reads as TGTGCCAGCAGTGGAGGACTACACCCGGAGACCCAGTACTTC. Its translation is CASSGGLHPETQYF. Full variable domain (outside the CDR3, taken from reference TRBV2 and TRBJ2-5): EPEVTQTPSHQVTQMGQEVILRCVPISNHLYFYWYRQILGQKVEFLVSFYNNEISEKSEIFDDQFSVERPDGSNFTLKIRSTKLEDSAMYFCASSGGLHPETQYFGPGTRLLVL.

This clone was counted a single time. The chain joins TRBV5-5 to TRBJ1-2; D gene uncertain. The germline V gene encodes CDR1 SGHKS and CDR2 YYEKEE (reference sequence). The ends were cut back, 1 base at V and 8 bases at J, with 15 bases in the middle. The CDR3 is made up of 14 amino acids. CDR3 sequence: CASSLTAGSWGYTF. The CDR3 nucleotides read TGTGCCAGCAGCTTGACCGCGGGCAGTTGGGGCTACACCTTC. Drawing the rest from reference TRBV5-5 and TRBJ1-2, the complete variable domain is DAGVTQSPTHLIKTRGQQVTLRCSPISGHKSVSWYQQVLGQGPQFIFQYYEKEERGRGNFPDRFSARQFPNYSSELNVNALLLGDSALYLCASSLTAGSWGYTFGSGTRLTVV.

The V and J genes are TRBV5-6 and TRBJ2-1, with D uncertain. The CDR3 is made up of 13 amino acids. In germline, CDR1 is SGHDT, CDR2 YYEEEE. Trimming took off 0 bases at V and 4 bases at J, with 5 bases between the two ends. The CDR3 is CASSLVSYNEQFF. CDR3 in DNA: TGTGCCAGCAGCTTGGTTTCGTACAATGAGCAGTTCTTC. Together with reference TRBV5-6 and TRBJ2-1, the CDR3 gives the full variable domain: DAGVTQSPTHLIKTRGQQVTLRCSPKSGHDTVSWYQQALGQGPQFIFQYYEEEERQRGNFPDRFSGHQFPNYSSELNVNALLLGDSALYLCASSLVSYNEQFFGPGTRLTVL.

J is TRBJ2-7 and V is TRBV19; D perhaps matches TRBD1 (6 bases). Looked up from germline, CDR1 is LNHDA and CDR2 is SQIVND (reference sequence). The length of the CDR3 is 14 residues. V was trimmed by 5 bases and J by 2 bases, leaving 13 bases between them. The CDR3 here is CASSPGTPAYEQYF. The CDR3 DNA follows: TGTGCCAGTAGTCCCGGGACACCCGCCTACGAGCAGTACTTC.

This chain uses TRBV6-6 with TRBJ2-7; a possible D gene is TRBD1 (5 bases). CDR3 size: 16 residues. The V and J ends lost 6 bases and 0 bases respectively, with 18 bases between them. CDR1 and CDR2 from the germline V gene are MNHNY and SVGAGI (reference sequence). The CDR3 region has the DNA TGTGCCAGCAGGAGCACCCTCACAGGAAACTCCTACGAGCAGTACTTC. The encoded protein is CASRSTLTGNSYEQYF.

The chain recombines TRBV5-8 with TRBJ1-3, with 7 bases fitting TRBD1. This CDR3 comprises 15 residues. The germline V gene encodes CDR1 SGHTS and CDR2 YDEGEE. The V gene end was trimmed by 0 bases and the J gene end by 4 bases; junction bases not matched to a gene: 4. The CDR3, as DNA: TGTGCCAGCAGCTTGGCCCGAGGGGGCGGAAACACCATATATTTT. Its protein is CASSLARGGGNTIYF.

The genes are TRBV12-5 and TRBJ1-3, with 7 bases lining up with TRBD1. After removal of 10 bases from V and 4 bases from J, the junction contained 7 bases not matched to a gene. This CDR3 has 13 residues. Germline V gene data show CDR1 as LGHNT and CDR2 as FRNRAP. The CDR3 sequence: CATGRGQGNTIYF. The CDR3 region has the DNA TGTGCTACAGGAAGGGGGCAGGGAAACACCATATATTTT.

The chain has TRBV11-3 and TRBJ1-2, with 7 bases lining up with TRBD1. In germline, CDR1 is SGHNT, CDR2 YENEEA. The CDR3 covers 16 residues. The trim removed 3 bases at V and 7 bases at J, leaving 14 bases unmatched. CDR3 sequence reads: CASSFSNRGDFAGYTF. The CDR3, as DNA: TGTGCCAGCAGCTTTTCCAACAGGGGTGATTTTGCTGGCTACACCTTC.

The chain carries TRBV27 and TRBJ2-2; D remains unclear. Trimming pared 6 bases from V and 8 bases from J, leaving 7 bases between. Germline V CDR1 and CDR2: MNHEY, SMNVEV (reference sequence). This CDR3 contains 11 residues. In DNA form, the CDR3 reads TGTGCCAGCAGCCTTGCGGGGGAGCTGTTTTTT. Its protein is CASSLAGELFF.

This chain links TRBV18 with TRBJ2-7; D may be TRBD1 (6 bases). Trimming took off 5 bases at V and 3 bases at J, with 14 bases between the two ends. CDR3 length equals 14 residues. The germline gives CDR1 KGHSH, CDR2 LQKENI. In DNA, the CDR3 is TGTGCCAGCTCAATCGGACAGTCCTTCTACGAGCAGTACTTC. Translating it yields CASSIGQSFYEQYF.

The V call is TRBV28, the J call TRBJ2-5; a possible D gene is TRBD1 (5 bases). Trimming took off 8 bases at V and 1 base at J, with 14 bases between the two ends. The V gene's germline CDR1 is MDHEN and CDR2 SYDVKM. This CDR3 contains 14 residues. The CDR3 sequence is CASVRGRSQETQYF. CDR3 bases: TGTGCCAGCGTTAGGGGCAGGTCCCAAGAGACCCAGTACTTC. Full variable domain (rest looked up from reference TRBV28 and TRBJ2-5): DVKVTQSSRYLVKRTGEKVFLECVQDMDHENMFWYRQDPGLGLRLIYFSYDVKMKEKGDIPEGYSVSREKKERFSLILESASTNQTSMYLCASVRGRSQETQYFGPGTRLLVL.

V usage is TRBV2 and J usage is TRBJ1-5, with TRBD1 as a possible D gene (5 bases). The ends were cut back, 3 bases at V and 3 bases at J, with 9 bases in the middle. This CDR3 is 14 amino acids long. Looked up from germline, CDR1 is SNHLY and CDR2 is FYNNEI. This chain's CDR3 is CASSEEGHNQPQHF. The DNA of the CDR3 is TGTGCCAGCAGTGAGGAGGGGCACAATCAGCCCCAGCATTTT.

The chain carries TRBV7-8 and TRBJ1-1, with TRBD1 identical over 8 bases. Germline CDR1 reads SGHVS; CDR2 reads FQNEAQ. The V gene end was trimmed by 5 bases and the J gene end by 4 bases; junction bases not matched to a gene: 3. The CDR3 is 13 residues long. CDR3: CASSLDRGTEAFF. The CDR3 DNA follows: TGTGCCAGCAGCCTCGACAGGGGCACTGAAGCTTTCTTT.